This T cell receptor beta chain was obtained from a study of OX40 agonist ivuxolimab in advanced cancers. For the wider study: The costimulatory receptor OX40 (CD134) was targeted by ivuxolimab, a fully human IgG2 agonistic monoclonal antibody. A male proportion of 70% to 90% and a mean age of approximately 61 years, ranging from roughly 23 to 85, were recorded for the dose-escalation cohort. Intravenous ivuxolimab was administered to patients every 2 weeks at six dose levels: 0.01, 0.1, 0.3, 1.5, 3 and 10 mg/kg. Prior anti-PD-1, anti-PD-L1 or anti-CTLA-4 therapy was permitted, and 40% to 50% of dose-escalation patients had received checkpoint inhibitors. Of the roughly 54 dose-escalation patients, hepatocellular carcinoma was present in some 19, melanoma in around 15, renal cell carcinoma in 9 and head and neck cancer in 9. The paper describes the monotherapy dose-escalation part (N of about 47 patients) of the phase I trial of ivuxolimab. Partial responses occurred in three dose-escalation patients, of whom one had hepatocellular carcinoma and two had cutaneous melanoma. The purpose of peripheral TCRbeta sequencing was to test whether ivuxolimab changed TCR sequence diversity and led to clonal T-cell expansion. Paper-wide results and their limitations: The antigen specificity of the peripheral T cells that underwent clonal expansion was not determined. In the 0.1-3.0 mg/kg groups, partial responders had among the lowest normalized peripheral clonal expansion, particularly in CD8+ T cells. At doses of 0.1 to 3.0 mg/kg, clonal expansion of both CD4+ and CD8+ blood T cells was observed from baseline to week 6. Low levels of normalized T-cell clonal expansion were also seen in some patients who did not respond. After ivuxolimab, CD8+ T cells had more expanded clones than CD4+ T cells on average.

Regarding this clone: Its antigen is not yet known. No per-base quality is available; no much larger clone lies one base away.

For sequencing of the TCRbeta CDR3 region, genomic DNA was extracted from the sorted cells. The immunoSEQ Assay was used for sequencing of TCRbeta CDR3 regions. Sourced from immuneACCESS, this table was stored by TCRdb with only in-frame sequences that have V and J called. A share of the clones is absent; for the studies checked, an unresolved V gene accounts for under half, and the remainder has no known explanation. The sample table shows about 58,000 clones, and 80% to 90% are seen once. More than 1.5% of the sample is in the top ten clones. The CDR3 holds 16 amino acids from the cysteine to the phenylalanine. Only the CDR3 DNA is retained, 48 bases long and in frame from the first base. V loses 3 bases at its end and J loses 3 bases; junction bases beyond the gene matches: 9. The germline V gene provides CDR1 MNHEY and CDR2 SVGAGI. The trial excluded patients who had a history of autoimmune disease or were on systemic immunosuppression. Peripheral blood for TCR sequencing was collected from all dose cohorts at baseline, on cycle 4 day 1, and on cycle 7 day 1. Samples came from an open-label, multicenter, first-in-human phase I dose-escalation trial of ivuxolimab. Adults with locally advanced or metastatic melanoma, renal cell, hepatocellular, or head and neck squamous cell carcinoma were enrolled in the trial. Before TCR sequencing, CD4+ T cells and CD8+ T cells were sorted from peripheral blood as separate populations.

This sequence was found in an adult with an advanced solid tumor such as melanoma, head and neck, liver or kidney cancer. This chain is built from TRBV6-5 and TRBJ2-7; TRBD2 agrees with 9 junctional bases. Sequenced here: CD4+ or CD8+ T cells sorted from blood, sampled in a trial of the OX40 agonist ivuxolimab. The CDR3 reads CASSYESAGGYYEQYF. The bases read TGTGCCAGCAGTTATGAGTCAGCGGGAGGTTACTACGAGCAGTACTTC.